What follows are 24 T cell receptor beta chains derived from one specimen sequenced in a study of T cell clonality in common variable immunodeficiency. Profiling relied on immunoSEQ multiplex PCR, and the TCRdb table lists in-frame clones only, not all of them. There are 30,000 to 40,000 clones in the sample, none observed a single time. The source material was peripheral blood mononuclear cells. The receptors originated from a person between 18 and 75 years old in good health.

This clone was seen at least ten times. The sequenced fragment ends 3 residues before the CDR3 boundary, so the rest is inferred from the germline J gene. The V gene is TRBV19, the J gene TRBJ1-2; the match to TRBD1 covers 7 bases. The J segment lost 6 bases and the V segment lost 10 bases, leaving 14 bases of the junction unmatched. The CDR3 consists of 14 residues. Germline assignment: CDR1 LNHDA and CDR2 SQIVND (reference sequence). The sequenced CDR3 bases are TGTGCCACCTACGTCCAGGGGGGTCTTAATGGC. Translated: CATYVQGGLNG. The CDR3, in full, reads CATYVQGGLNGYTF.

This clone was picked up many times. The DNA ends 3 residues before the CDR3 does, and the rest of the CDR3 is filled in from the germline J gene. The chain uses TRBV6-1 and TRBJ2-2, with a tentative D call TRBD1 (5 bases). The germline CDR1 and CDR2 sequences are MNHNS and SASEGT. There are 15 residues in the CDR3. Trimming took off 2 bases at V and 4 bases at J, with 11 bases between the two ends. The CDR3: CASSEFVGLTGELFF. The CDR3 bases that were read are TGTGCCAGCAGTGAATTCGTGGGGCTCACCGGGGAG.

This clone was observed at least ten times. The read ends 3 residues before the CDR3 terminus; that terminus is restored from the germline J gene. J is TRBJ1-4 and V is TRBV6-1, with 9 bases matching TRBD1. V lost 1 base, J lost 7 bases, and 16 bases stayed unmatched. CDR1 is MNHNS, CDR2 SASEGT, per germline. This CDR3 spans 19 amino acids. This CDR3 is CASSEVPSGQGPIFEKLFF. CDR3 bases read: TGTGCCAGCAGTGAAGTTCCGAGTGGACAGGGGCCCATTTTTGAAAAA.

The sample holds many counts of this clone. The covered CDR3 bases are TGTGCCAGCTCCTTAGCTGGTTCTAGCACAGATACG. Residues: CASSLAGSSTDT. The CDR3 in its entirety is CASSLAGSSTDTQYF. This chain connects TRBV18 to TRBJ2-3; D ambiguous. The observed sequence ends 3 residues before the CDR3 terminus, with the missing tail filled in from the germline J gene. The CDR3 runs to 15 residues. With 6 bases removed from V and 0 bases from J, the gap between germline ends came to 13 bases. CDR1 and CDR2 (germline): KGHSH, LQKENI. The full variable domain, with the rest looked up from reference TRBV18 and TRBJ2-3, is NAGVMQNPRHLVRRRGQEARLRCSPMKGHSHVYWYRQLPEEGLKFMVYLQKENIIDESGMPKERFSAEFPKEGPSILRIQQVVRGDSAAYFCASSLAGSSTDTQYFGPGTRLTVL.

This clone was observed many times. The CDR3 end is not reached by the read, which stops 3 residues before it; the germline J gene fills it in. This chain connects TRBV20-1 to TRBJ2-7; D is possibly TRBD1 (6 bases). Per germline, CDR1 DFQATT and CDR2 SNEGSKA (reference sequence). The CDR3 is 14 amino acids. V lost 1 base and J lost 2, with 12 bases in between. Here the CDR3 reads CSARGQEETYEQYF. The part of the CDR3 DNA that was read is TGCAGTGCTAGAGGACAGGAGGAAACCTACGAG.

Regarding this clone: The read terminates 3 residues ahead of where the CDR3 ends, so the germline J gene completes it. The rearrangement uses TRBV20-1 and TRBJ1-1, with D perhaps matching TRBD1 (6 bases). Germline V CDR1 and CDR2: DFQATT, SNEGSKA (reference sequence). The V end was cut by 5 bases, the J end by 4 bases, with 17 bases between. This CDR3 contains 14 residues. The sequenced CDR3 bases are TGCAGTGCTCCGGACAGAATCAAGCGCACTGAA. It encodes CSAPDRIKRTE. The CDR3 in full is CSAPDRIKRTEAFF.

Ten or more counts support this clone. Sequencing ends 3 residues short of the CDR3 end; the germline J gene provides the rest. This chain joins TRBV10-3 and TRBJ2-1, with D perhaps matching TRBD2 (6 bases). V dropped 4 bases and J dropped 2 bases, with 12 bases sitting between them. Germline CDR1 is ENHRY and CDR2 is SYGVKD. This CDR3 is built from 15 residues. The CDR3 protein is CAISGGREAYNEQFF. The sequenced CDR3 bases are TGTGCCATCAGTGGTGGCAGGGAGGCCTACAATGAG.

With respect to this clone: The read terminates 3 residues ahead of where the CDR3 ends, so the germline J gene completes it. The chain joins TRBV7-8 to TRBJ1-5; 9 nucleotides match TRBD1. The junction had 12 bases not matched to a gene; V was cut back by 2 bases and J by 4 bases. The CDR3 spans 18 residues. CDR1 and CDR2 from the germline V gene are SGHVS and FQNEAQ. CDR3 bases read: TGTGCCAGCAGCTTACTTACAGAGCTTGGGACAGGGAATCAGCCC. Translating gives CASSLLTELGTGNQP. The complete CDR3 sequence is CASSLLTELGTGNQPQHF.

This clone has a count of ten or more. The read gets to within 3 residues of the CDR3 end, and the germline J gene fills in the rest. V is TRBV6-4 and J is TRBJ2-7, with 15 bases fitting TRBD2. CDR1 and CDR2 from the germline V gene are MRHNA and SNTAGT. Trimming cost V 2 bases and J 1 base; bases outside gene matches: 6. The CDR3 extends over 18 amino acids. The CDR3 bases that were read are TGTGCCAGCAGTGACCCGGGACTAGCGGGAGGACTATCCTACGAG. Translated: CASSDPGLAGGLSYE. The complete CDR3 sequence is CASSDPGLAGGLSYEQYF.

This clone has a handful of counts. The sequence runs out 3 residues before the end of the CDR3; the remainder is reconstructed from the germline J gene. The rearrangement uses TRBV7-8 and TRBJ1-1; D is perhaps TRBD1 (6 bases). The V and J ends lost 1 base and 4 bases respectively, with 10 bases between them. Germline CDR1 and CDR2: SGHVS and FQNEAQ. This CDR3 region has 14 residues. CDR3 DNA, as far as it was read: TGTGCCAGCAGCTTAGGGGGGCCGGGCACTGAA. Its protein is CASSLGGPGTE. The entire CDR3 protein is CASSLGGPGTEAFF.

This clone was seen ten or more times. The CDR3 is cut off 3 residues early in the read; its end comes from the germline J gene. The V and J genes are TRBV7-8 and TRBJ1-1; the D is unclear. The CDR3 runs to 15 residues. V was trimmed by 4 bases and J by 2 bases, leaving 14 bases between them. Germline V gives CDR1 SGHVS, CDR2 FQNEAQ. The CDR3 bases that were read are TGTGCCAGCAGCTCAGGTATTGGTGCCAACACTGAA. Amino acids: CASSSGIGANTE. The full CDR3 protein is CASSSGIGANTEAFF.

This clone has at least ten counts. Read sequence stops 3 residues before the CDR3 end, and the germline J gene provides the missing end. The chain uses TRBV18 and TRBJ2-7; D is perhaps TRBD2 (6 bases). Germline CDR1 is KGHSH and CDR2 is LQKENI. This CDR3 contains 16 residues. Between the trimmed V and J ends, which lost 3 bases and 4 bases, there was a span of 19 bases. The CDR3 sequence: CASSPRGSTLGYEQYF. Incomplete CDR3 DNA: TGTGCCAGCTCACCGCGGGGTTCTACCCTGGGGTACGAG. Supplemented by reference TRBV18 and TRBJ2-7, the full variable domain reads NAGVMQNPRHLVRRRGQEARLRCSPMKGHSHVYWYRQLPEEGLKFMVYLQKENIIDESGMPKERFSAEFPKEGPSILRIQQVVRGDSAAYFCASSPRGSTLGYEQYFGPGTRLTVT.

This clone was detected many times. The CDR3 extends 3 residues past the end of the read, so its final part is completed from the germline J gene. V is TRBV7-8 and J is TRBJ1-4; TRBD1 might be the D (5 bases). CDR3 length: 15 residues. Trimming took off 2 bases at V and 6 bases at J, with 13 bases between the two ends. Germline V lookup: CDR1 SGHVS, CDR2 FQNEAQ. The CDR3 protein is CASSLWGVRDEKLFF. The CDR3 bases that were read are TGTGCCAGCAGCTTATGGGGGGTTCGGGATGAAAAA.

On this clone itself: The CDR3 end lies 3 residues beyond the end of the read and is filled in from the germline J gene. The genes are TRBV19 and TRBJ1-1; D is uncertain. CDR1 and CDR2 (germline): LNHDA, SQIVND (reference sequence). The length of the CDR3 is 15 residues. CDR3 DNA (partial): TGTGCCAGTAGTATTAGCGGACCCTCCTACAATGAG. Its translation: CASSISGPSYNE. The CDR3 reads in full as CASSISGPSYNEAFF.

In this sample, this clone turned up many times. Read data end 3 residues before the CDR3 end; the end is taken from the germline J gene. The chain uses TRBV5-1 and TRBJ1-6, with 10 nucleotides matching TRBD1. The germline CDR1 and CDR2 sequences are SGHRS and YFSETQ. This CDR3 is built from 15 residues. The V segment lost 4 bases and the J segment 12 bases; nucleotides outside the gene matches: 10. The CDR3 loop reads CASSPGTGVREPLHF. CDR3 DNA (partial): TGCGCCAGCAGCCCCGGGACAGGGGTGAGGGAACCC.

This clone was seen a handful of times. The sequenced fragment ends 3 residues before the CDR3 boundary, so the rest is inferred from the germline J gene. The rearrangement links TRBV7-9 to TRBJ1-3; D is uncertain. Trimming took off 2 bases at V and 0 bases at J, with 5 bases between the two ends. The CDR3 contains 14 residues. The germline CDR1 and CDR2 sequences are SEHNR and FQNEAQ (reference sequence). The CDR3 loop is CASSLSISGNTIYF. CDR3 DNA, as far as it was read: TGTGCCAGCAGCTTATCCATCTCTGGAAACACC.

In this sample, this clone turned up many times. The part of the CDR3 DNA that was read is TGTGCCAGCAGCTTAGGACAGGGGAAGGAGACC. It encodes CASSLGQGKET. The full CDR3 protein reads CASSLGQGKETQYF. V usage is TRBV7-9 and J usage is TRBJ2-5, with 8 bases that match TRBD1. The read comes to an end 3 residues before the CDR3 does, leaving the germline J gene to fill in the end. The CDR3 has 14 residues. The V gene's germline CDR1 is SEHNR and CDR2 FQNEAQ (reference sequence). Trimming took 1 base from V and 5 from J; bases not matched to a gene: 3.

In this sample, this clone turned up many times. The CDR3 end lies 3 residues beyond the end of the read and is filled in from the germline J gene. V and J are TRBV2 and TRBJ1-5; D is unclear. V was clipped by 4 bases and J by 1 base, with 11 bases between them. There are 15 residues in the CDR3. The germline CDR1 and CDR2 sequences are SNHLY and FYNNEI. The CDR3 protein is CASSARHQSNQPQHF. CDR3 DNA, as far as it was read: TGTGCCAGCAGTGCCCGCCACCAGAGCAATCAGCCC.

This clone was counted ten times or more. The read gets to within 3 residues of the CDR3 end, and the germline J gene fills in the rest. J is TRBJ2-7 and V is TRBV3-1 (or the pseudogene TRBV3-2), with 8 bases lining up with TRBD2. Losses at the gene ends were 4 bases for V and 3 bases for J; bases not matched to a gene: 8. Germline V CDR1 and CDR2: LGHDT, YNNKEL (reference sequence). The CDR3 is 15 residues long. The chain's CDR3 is CASSLSATSVYEQYF. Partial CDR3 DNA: TGTGCCAGCAGCCTTTCCGCGACTAGCGTCTACGAG.

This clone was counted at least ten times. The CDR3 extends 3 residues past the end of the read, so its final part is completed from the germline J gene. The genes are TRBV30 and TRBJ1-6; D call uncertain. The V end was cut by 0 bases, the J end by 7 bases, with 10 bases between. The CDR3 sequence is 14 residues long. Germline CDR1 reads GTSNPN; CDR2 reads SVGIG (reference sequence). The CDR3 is CAWSVQYPNSPLHF. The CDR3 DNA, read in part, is TGTGCCTGGAGTGTACAGTACCCGAATTCACCC.

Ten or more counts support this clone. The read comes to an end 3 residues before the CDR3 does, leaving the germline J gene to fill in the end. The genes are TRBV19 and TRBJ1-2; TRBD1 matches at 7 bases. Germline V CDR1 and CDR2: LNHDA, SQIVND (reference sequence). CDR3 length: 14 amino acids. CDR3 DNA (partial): TGTGCCAGTAGTACCCGCCGGGACAGCGTAGGC. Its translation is CASSTRRDSVG. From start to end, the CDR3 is CASSTRRDSVGYTF.

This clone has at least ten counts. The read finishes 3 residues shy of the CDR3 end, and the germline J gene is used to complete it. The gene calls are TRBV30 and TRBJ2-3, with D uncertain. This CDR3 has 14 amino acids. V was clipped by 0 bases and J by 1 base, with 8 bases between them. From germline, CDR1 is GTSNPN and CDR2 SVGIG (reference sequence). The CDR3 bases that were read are TGTGCCTGGAGTGTATTGAGCGGCACAGATACG. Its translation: CAWSVLSGTDT. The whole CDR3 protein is CAWSVLSGTDTQYF.

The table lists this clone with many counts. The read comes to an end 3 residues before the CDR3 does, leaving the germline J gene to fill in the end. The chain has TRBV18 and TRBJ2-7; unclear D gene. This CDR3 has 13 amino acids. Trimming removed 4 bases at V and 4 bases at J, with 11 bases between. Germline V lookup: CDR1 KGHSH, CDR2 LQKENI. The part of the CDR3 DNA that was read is TGTGCCAGCTCACTCACAGACAAGTACGAG. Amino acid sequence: CASSLTDKYE. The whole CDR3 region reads CASSLTDKYEQYF. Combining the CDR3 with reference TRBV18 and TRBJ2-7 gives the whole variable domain NAGVMQNPRHLVRRRGQEARLRCSPMKGHSHVYWYRQLPEEGLKFMVYLQKENIIDESGMPKERFSAEFPKEGPSILRIQQVVRGDSAAYFCASSLTDKYEQYFGPGTRLTVT.

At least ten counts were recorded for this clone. The CDR3 sequence is CASSPQVAGGYNEQFF. CDR3 bases read: TGTGCCAGCTCACCTCAAGTAGCGGGTGGTTACAATGAG. This chain connects TRBV18 to TRBJ2-1; the match to TRBD2 covers 7 bases. The CDR3 end is not reached by the read, which stops 3 residues before it; the germline J gene fills it in. J gave up 4 bases and V 3 bases, and 9 bases lay outside the gene matches. CDR3 length: 16 residues. Looked up from germline, CDR1 is KGHSH and CDR2 is LQKENI.